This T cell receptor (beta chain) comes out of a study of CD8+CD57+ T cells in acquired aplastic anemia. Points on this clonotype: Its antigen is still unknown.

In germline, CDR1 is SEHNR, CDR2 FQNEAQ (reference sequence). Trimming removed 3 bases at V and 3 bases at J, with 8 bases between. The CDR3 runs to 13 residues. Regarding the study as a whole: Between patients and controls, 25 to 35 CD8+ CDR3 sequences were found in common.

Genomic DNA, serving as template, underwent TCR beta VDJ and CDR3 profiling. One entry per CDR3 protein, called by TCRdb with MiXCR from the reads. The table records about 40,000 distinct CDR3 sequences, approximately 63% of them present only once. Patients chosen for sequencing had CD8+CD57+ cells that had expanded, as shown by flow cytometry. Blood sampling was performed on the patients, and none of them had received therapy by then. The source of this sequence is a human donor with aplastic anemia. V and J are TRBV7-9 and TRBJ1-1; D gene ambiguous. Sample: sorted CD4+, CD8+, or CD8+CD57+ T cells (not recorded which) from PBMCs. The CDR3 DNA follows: TGTGCCAGCAGCTTTACGGCAGACACTGAAGCTTTCTTT. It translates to CASSFTADTEAFF.